A single sample gave rise to the 28 T cell receptor beta chains below, sequenced in a study of blood T cell repertoires in COVID-19. TCRdb keeps only in-frame clones here, not all; method: immunoSEQ multiplex PCR. The sample shows tens of thousands of clones, about 82% of them seen only once. Sequenced input: peripheral blood. All receptors come from a woman aged 55 to 70 with acute or convalescent COVID-19.

This chain links TRBV6-1 with TRBJ2-7, with TRBD2 as a possible D gene (5 bases). V gave up 3 bases and J gave up 1 base, with 16 bases separating them. The CDR3 runs to 16 residues. Germline V lookup: CDR1 MNHNS, CDR2 SASEGT. The DNA of the CDR3 is TGTGCCAGCAGTGATAGGAGGCTTACCCTTTCCTACGAGCAGTACTTC. Its translation: CASSDRRLTLSYEQYF.

By sample share, this clone is large. The V call is TRBV18, the J call TRBJ2-2; tentatively, D is TRBD2 (6 bases). The germline V and J ends were trimmed by 6 bases and 4 bases, with 21 bases remaining between them. Germline CDR1 and CDR2: KGHSH and LQKENI. This CDR3 spans 17 amino acids. The CDR3 DNA reads TGTGCCAGCTCCCGCTCGGGGGTTGGAGACTTCACCGGGGAGCTGTTTTTT. Its protein product is CASSRSGVGDFTGELFF. Full variable domain (outside the CDR3, taken from reference TRBV18 and TRBJ2-2): NAGVMQNPRHLVRRRGQEARLRCSPMKGHSHVYWYRQLPEEGLKFMVYLQKENIIDESGMPKERFSAEFPKEGPSILRIQQVVRGDSAAYFCASSRSGVGDFTGELFFGEGSRLTVL.

This chain uses TRBV7-8 with TRBJ2-2; possible D gene TRBD1, 5 bases. This CDR3 has 15 amino acids. V was clipped by 5 bases and J by 0 bases, with 10 bases between them. The V gene's germline CDR1 is SGHVS and CDR2 FQNEAQ. CDR3 region: CASSPTETNTGELFF. The CDR3 DNA reads as TGTGCCAGCAGCCCGACAGAAACGAACACCGGGGAGCTGTTTTTT.

The table lists this clone with a few counts. V is TRBV28 and J is TRBJ1-2; tentatively, D is TRBD1 (5 bases). Germline values: CDR1 MDHEN, CDR2 SYDVKM. With 3 bases removed from V and 2 bases from J, the gap between germline ends came to 13 bases. This CDR3 is 15 amino acids long. CDR3 protein: CASSFSFRGNYGYTF. The CDR3 bases are TGTGCCAGCAGTTTCTCCTTTCGGGGGAACTATGGCTACACCTTC.

V and J are TRBV29-1 and TRBJ1-2, with 11 nucleotides matching TRBD1. CDR1 is SQVTM and CDR2 is ANQGSEA in the germline V gene. The CDR3 sequence is 14 residues long. V shed 6 bases and J 2 bases; nucleotides not matched to a gene: 5. CDR3 amino acids: CSVEDRGRNYGYTF. DNA of the CDR3: TGCAGCGTAGAGGACAGGGGGCGAAACTATGGCTACACCTTC.

This clone has just one count. This rearrangement joins TRBV5-1 to TRBJ2-1; TRBD2 aligns across 9 bases. From germline, CDR1 is SGHRS and CDR2 YFSETQ. J gave up 9 bases and V 1 base, and 8 bases lay outside the gene matches. The CDR3 is made up of 15 amino acids. CDR3 sequence reads: CASSLFAGGPVEQFF. Written as DNA, the CDR3 is TGCGCCAGCAGCTTGTTTGCGGGAGGGCCTGTTGAGCAGTTCTTC.

This clone came up a few times. The genes are TRBV5-6 and TRBJ1-5; D remains unclear. The CDR3 length is 16 residues. The germline gives CDR1 SGHDT, CDR2 YYEEEE. The V end was cut by 3 bases, the J end by 4 bases, with 17 bases between. CDR3 region: CASSSGSPWLNQPQHF. In DNA, the CDR3 is TGTGCCAGCAGCTCCGGGTCCCCTTGGCTAAATCAGCCCCAGCATTTT.

V and J are TRBV7-9 and TRBJ1-1; D remains ambiguous. This CDR3 is 9 amino acids long. V was clipped by 5 bases and J by 10 bases, with 5 bases between them. CDR1 and CDR2 from the germline V gene are SEHNR and FQNEAQ (reference sequence). The CDR3 reads CASSPGAFF. Here the CDR3 DNA reads TGTGCCAGCAGCCCCGGAGCTTTCTTT. Together with reference TRBV7-9 and TRBJ1-1, the CDR3 gives the full variable domain: DTGVSQNPRHKITKRGQNVTFRCDPISEHNRLYWYRQTLGQGPEFLTYFQNEAQLEKSRLLSDRFSAERPKGSFSTLEIQRTEQGDSAMYLCASSPGAFFGQGTRLTVV.

This clone appeared a single time. This chain's CDR3 is CASSFPPNYGYTF. The CDR3, as DNA: TGTGCCAGCAGTTTCCCCCCAAACTATGGCTACACCTTC. The chain joins TRBV27 to TRBJ1-2; unclear D gene. CDR1 is MNHEY, CDR2 SMNVEV, per germline (reference sequence). There are 13 residues in the CDR3. V was cut by 3 bases and J by 2 bases, with 7 bases left in between.

The V and J genes are TRBV6-6 and TRBJ1-2, with TRBD1 matching over 11 bases. The CDR3 loop spans 15 amino acids. Germline V gene lookup returns CDR1 MNHNY and CDR2 SVGAGI (reference sequence). V lost 5 bases to trimming and J lost 6 bases; unmatched junction nucleotides: 8. The CDR3, as DNA: TGTGCCAGCAGTGCCGGGACAGGGGGTCTCCATGGCTACACCTTC. Its protein is CASSAGTGGLHGYTF.

This clone was recorded once. The J gene is TRBJ1-5, the V gene TRBV6-5; a weak D match, TRBD1 (5 bases). The CDR3 is 15 amino acids. Trimming took 6 bases from V and 0 from J, leaving 12 bases between them. Germline assignment: CDR1 MNHEY and CDR2 SVGAGI. CDR3 region: CASSLDSHSNQPQHF. In DNA form, the CDR3 reads TGTGCCAGCAGCCTAGACAGTCATAGCAATCAGCCCCAGCATTTT.

The chain links TRBV7-9 to TRBJ1-1; D is undetermined. Germline CDR1 SEHNR, CDR2 FQNEAQ (reference sequence). The CDR3 has 11 amino acids. Trimming pared 5 bases from V and 6 bases from J, leaving 7 bases between. The DNA for the CDR3 is TGTGCCAGCAGCCGAGCCGCTGAAGCTTTCTTT. Translated, it gives CASSRAAEAFF. Together with reference TRBV7-9 and TRBJ1-1, the CDR3 gives the full variable domain: DTGVSQNPRHKITKRGQNVTFRCDPISEHNRLYWYRQTLGQGPEFLTYFQNEAQLEKSRLLSDRFSAERPKGSFSTLEIQRTEQGDSAMYLCASSRAAEAFFGQGTRLTVV.

The rearrangement uses TRBV10-3 and TRBJ1-1; 11 bases are a match to TRBD1. This CDR3 has 16 residues. V trimming: 5 bases; J trimming: 1 base; junction bases outside the gene matches: 6. The V gene's germline CDR1 is ENHRY and CDR2 SYGVKD. The CDR3 here is CAISSGQGARNTEAFF. The CDR3 DNA sequence: TGTGCCATCAGTTCCGGACAGGGGGCTAGGAACACTGAAGCTTTCTTT.

The chain links TRBV11-2 to TRBJ1-1, with 12 bases lining up with TRBD1. The CDR3 is 16 residues long. V was clipped by 3 bases and J by 2 bases; unmatched bases: 4. CDR1 SGHAT and CDR2 FQNNGV come from the germline V gene. This CDR3 is CASSLGQGAGNTEAFF. CDR3 in DNA: TGTGCCAGCAGCTTGGGACAGGGGGCAGGAAACACTGAAGCTTTCTTT.

The chain recombines TRBV9 with TRBJ2-5; 11 bases map to TRBD2. The V and J ends lost 4 bases and 11 bases, in that order; junction bases with no gene match: 10. Germline V CDR1 and CDR2: SGDLS, YYNGEE. The CDR3 consists of 14 residues. DNA of the CDR3: TGTGCCAGCAGCATGACTAGCGGGGCCCCCCCACAGTACTTC. It codes for CASSMTSGAPPQYF.

The CDR3 reads CASSRRQKATNEKLFF. CDR3 nucleotides: TGTGCCAGTAGTAGACGACAGAAGGCAACTAATGAAAAACTGTTTTTT. The chain is built from TRBV19 and TRBJ1-4; D is possibly TRBD1 (5 bases). This CDR3 has 16 amino acids. The germline V gene has CDR1 LNHDA and CDR2 SQIVND (reference sequence). Trimming stripped 4 bases from V and 0 bases from J, with 12 bases between.

This chain uses TRBV28 with TRBJ1-2; weak D call: TRBD1 (5 bases). Germline V lookup: CDR1 MDHEN, CDR2 SYDVKM. Trimming removed 4 bases from V and 2 bases from J, with 17 bases in between. The CDR3 is 16 amino acids. CDR3 coding DNA: TGTGCCAGCAGTTCTCTCCAGGCGGGGGAGAACTATGGCTACACCTTC. Translating it yields CASSSLQAGENYGYTF.

In its sample, this clone was seen a few times. The chain joins TRBV27 to TRBJ1-1; D gene ambiguous. The CDR3 runs 13 residues. Deletions cut 2 bases from V and 9 bases from J, with 13 bases between. CDR1 MNHEY and CDR2 SMNVEV come from the germline V gene (reference sequence). The CDR3 DNA is TGTGCCAGCAGTTTAGTAACAGCTTCAAAAGCTTTCTTT. Residues: CASSLVTASKAFF.

The chain links TRBV19 to TRBJ2-5; 12 bases are a match to TRBD2. Trimming at V came to 3 bases and at J to 2 bases, leaving 10 bases not matched to a gene. Germline CDR1 LNHDA, CDR2 SQIVND (reference sequence). The length of the CDR3 is 18 residues. CDR3 sequence: CASSMVLAGGPIQETQYF. In DNA form, the CDR3 reads TGTGCCAGTAGTATGGTCCTAGCGGGAGGGCCGATACAAGAGACCCAGTACTTC.

CDR3 amino acids: CAWKPGLAVSEQYF. CDR3 DNA sequence: TGTGCCTGGAAACCGGGACTAGCGGTCTCCGAGCAGTACTTC. This chain links TRBV30 with TRBJ2-7, with TRBD2 matching 11 bases. From germline, CDR1 is GTSNPN and CDR2 SVGIG (reference sequence). The trim removed 4 bases at V and 6 bases at J, leaving 8 bases unmatched. This CDR3 is 14 amino acids long.

The chain uses TRBV24-1 and TRBJ2-2; 9 bases match TRBD1. The CDR3 totals 15 residues. The J segment lost 4 bases and the V segment lost 5 bases, leaving 4 bases of the junction unmatched. Germline CDR1 KGHDR, CDR2 SFDVKD. Here the CDR3 DNA reads TGTGCCACCAGTGCCGCGACAGGGGGCACCGGGGAGCTGTTTTTT. Amino acid sequence: CATSAATGGTGELFF.

The J gene is TRBJ1-4, the V gene TRBV28; 7 positions match TRBD1. The V gene's germline CDR1 is MDHEN and CDR2 SYDVKM. This CDR3 has 15 amino acids. Trimming took 5 bases from V and 0 from J; bases not matched to a gene: 3. CDR3 amino acids: CASSRGGTTNEKLFF. CDR3 nucleotide sequence: TGTGCCAGCAGTCGAGGGGGCACAACTAATGAAAAACTGTTTTTT.

This chain connects TRBV5-8 to TRBJ2-4, with a tentative D call TRBD2 (5 bases). The length of the CDR3 is 15 residues. The germline gives CDR1 SGHTS, CDR2 YDEGEE. V shed 6 bases and J shed 0 bases, with 13 bases lying between them. The CDR3 DNA follows: TGTGCCAGCACCCATCTGGAGGTAGCCAAAAACATTCAGTACTTC. It yields the protein CASTHLEVAKNIQYF.

This clone was recorded a few times. The genes are TRBV7-8 and TRBJ1-4; possibly TRBD1 for D (6 bases). V was cut by 4 bases and J by 0 bases, with 9 bases left in between. Germline V CDR1 and CDR2: SGHVS, FQNEAQ. This CDR3 spans 15 amino acids. The CDR3 DNA is TGTGCCAGCAGCTCCGACAGGACAACTAATGAAAAACTGTTTTTT. Amino acid sequence: CASSSDRTTNEKLFF.

This clone appeared a single time. This chain uses TRBV27 with TRBJ1-1, with 9 positions matching TRBD1. Per the germline V gene, CDR1 is MNHEY and CDR2 is SMNVEV (reference sequence). J lost 2 bases, V lost 7 bases, and 11 bases had no gene match. The CDR3 is made up of 16 amino acids. The CDR3 nucleotides read TGTGCCAGCAAACAGCCGCCGGGACAGGGTAACACTGAAGCTTTCTTT. Its translation: CASKQPPGQGNTEAFF.

The rearrangement joins TRBV6-6 to TRBJ2-1, with TRBD2 matching 14 bases. This CDR3 has 19 residues. The ends lost 5 bases at V and 0 bases at J; junction bases unmatched: 9. Germline assignment: CDR1 MNHNY and CDR2 SVGAGI (reference sequence). The CDR3 is CASSRTSGGFRSSYNEQFF. DNA of the CDR3: TGTGCCAGCAGTCGGACTAGCGGGGGGTTCCGAAGCTCCTACAATGAGCAGTTCTTC.

The rearrangement links TRBV6-2 or TRBV6-3 to TRBJ1-5; D might be TRBD1 (5 bases). This CDR3 spans 14 amino acids. The V end was cut by 3 bases, the J end by 3 bases, with 9 bases between. Germline V gives CDR1 MNHEY, CDR2 SVGEGT. The CDR3 is CASSYRGVNQPQHF. The CDR3 DNA sequence: TGTGCCAGCAGTTATCGGGGGGTCAATCAGCCCCAGCATTTT.

The V gene is TRBV9, the J gene TRBJ1-2, with 8 bases lining up with TRBD1. Unmatched junction bases numbered 7, after V lost 4 bases and J lost 8 bases. The CDR3 has 13 amino acids. Germline V lookup: CDR1 SGDLS, CDR2 YYNGEE. CDR3 coding DNA: TGTGCCAGCAGCACCGGACAGGGAGACGGCTACACCTTC. Translating it yields CASSTGQGDGYTF.